This TCR beta chain comes out of a study of response to subunit inactivated influenza vaccine. TCRdb recomputed calls from the RT-PCR reads with MiXCR, one row per CDR3 protein. The table has roughly 700,000 distinct CDR3 sequences, 15% to 19% seen once; the top ten hold 11%. In regard to this clonotype: Its antigen is unknown.

Study conclusions and caveats: Only a handful of new T cells, the authors suggested, are recruited with each seasonal influenza vaccination.

The CDR3 loop spans 16 amino acids. Trimming left V 1 base short and J 4 bases short, with 14 bases between. Germline V lookup: CDR1 SEHNR, CDR2 FQNEAQ (reference sequence). Sequencing used PBMCs from blood, obtained roughly 12 days after vaccination. V usage is TRBV7-9 and J usage is TRBJ2-1; the D gene is possibly TRBD1 (6 bases). This receptor was identified in a man aged 45-60 years who received an inactivated influenza vaccine. Here the CDR3 reads CASSLGSWGRYNEQFF. The CDR3 DNA reads as TGTGCCAGCAGCTTAGGTAGCTGGGGGCGATACAATGAGCAGTTCTTC.